This is a list of T cell receptor beta chains from one sample in a study of long-term antiretroviral therapy in people with HIV. Profiled with immunoSEQ multiplex PCR; TCRdb holds only in-frame clones, not every one. This table holds around 27,000 clones, around 85% found once. The sequences come from unsorted PBMCs, collected 3 years after starting antiretroviral therapy. These receptors were obtained from a man between 40 and 49 years old with HIV. CDR3s include the opening cysteine and the closing phenylalanine or tryptophan. The D gene is left open where the match is weak. Only part of the rows carry a size: once, few, many, or a class if the clone is expanded.

D gene	V gene	clone size	J gene	CDR3 DNA	CDR3 protein
.	TRBV19	.	TRBJ1-2	TGTGCCAGTAGTACCGCGACAGGAGACTATGGCTACACCTTC	CASSTATGDYGYTF
.	TRBV25-1	.	TRBJ1-6	TGTGCCAGCAGTGGGTTTAATTCACCCCTCCACTTT	CASSGFNSPLHF
.	TRBV6-1	once	TRBJ1-4	TGTGCCAGCAATCCCAACGGGGCAGGGTGGGAAAAACTGTTTTTT	CASNPNGAGWEKLFF
TRBD1	TRBV29-1	.	TRBJ1-2	TGCAGCGTCGGGGACAGGGGGCGCGGCTACACCTTC	CSVGDRGRGYTF
.	TRBV6-6	.	TRBJ2-2	TGTGCCAGCAGTTACTCCGGGGGGCGCGGCGGGGAGCTGTTTTTT	CASSYSGGRGGELFF
.	TRBV19	once	TRBJ2-7	TGTGCCAGTAGTATAGGATACAGCTCCTACGAGCAGTACTTC	CASSIGYSSYEQYF
TRBD1	TRBV6-5	.	TRBJ1-2	TGTGCCATTAAGACAGGGGCTTCGTCTAACTATGGCTACACCTTC	CAIKTGASSNYGYTF
TRBD1	TRBV29-1	.	TRBJ2-1	TGCAGCGTCCGCGGACAGGGGGGGAGCTACAATGAGCAGTTCTTC	CSVRGQGGSYNEQFF
.	TRBV2	.	TRBJ1-2	TGTGCCAGCAGACGGATTGGCTTCTATGGCTACACCTTC	CASRRIGFYGYTF
.	TRBV7-6	.	TRBJ1-3	TGTGCCAGCAGCTTAGAGGGGCGTGGGACTGGAAACACCATATATTTT	CASSLEGRGTGNTIYF
.	TRBV13	.	TRBJ2-2	TGTGCCAGCAGCTTTTCCCCTCACAAAGCTTACACCGGGGAGCTGTTTTTT	CASSFSPHKAYTGELFF
.	TRBV7-9	few	TRBJ1-5	TGTGCCAGCAGCTTGGACAGCACTAATCAGCCCCAGCATTTT	CASSLDSTNQPQHF
.	TRBV2	.	TRBJ1-5	TGTGCCAGCAGTGAGAGGGTAGTCAATCAGCCCCAGCATTTT	CASSERVVNQPQHF
.	TRBV4-1	once	TRBJ1-5	TGCGCCAGCAGCCAAGGAGGGGGGCGCAATCAGCCCCAGCATTTT	CASSQGGGRNQPQHF
TRBD2	TRBV30	.	TRBJ2-7	TGTGCCTGGAGTAGGGACTACTCCTACGAGCAGTACTTC	CAWSRDYSYEQYF
TRBD1	TRBV5-6	.	TRBJ2-7	TGTGCCAGCAGCTTGGGGACAGGGGCCTACGAGCAGTACTTC	CASSLGTGAYEQYF
.	TRBV19	.	TRBJ2-1	TGTGCCAGTAGTATAGATCAGACAGTTGATGGCGATGAGCAGTTCTTC	CASSIDQTVDGDEQFF
.	TRBV6-1	.	TRBJ2-2	TGTGCCAGCAGTGAAGGGGTGCCCCCTCGAAGGGAGCTGTTTTTT	CASSEGVPPRRELFF
.	TRBV7-9	medium-sized	TRBJ1-6	TGTGCCAGCAGCTCTTGGCAGGGCACCTCACCCCTCCACTTT	CASSSWQGTSPLHF
TRBD2	TRBV19	.	TRBJ2-5	TGTGCCAGTAGTATCCGGCCGGGGGGGGAGACCCAGTACTTC	CASSIRPGGETQYF
TRBD2	TRBV27	.	TRBJ2-5	TGTGCCAGCAGTGCACTAGCGGGAGCGGGGGAGACCCAGTACTTC	CASSALAGAGETQYF
TRBD2	TRBV7-9	once	TRBJ2-1	TGTGCCAGCAGCTTAGGAGCGGGACTAGTGGGCAATGAGCAGTTCTTC	CASSLGAGLVGNEQFF
.	TRBV19	.	TRBJ1-2	TGTGCCAGTAGTATAGGGAGAAGGGTAACCCATGGCTACACCTTC	CASSIGRRVTHGYTF
.	TRBV6-5	.	TRBJ2-7	TGTGCCAGCAGTTACTCCCAGGGGGGGGTTGCCTACGAGCAGTACTTC	CASSYSQGGVAYEQYF
TRBD1	TRBV7-9	.	TRBJ2-1	TGTGCCAGCAGCGCTAACGACAGGGTCTATGAGCAGTTCTTC	CASSANDRVYEQFF
TRBD1	TRBV7-9	.	TRBJ2-7	TGTGCCAGCAGCTTAGAGGGGGCCGCCTACGAGCAGTACTTC	CASSLEGAAYEQYF
TRBD2	TRBV5-1	.	TRBJ2-3	TGCGCCAGTGGTAAACTAGCGGGAGGGCCAGGGGATACGCAGTATTTT	CASGKLAGGPGDTQYF
.	TRBV7-2	.	TRBJ1-3	TGTGCCAGCAGCTTAAACAAACTTGGTGGAAACACCATATATTTT	CASSLNKLGGNTIYF
.	TRBV5-1	.	TRBJ2-3	TGCGCCAGCAGCTTGGACGGGGCGACTAGCACAGATACGCAGTATTTT	CASSLDGATSTDTQYF
TRBD2	TRBV30	.	TRBJ2-1	TGTGCCTGGAGTCGCGGGGGGTACAATGAGCAGTTCTTC	CAWSRGGYNEQFF
TRBD1	TRBV9	.	TRBJ1-1	TGTGCCAGCAGCTCCCGGACAGGGCTGAACACTGAAGCTTTCTTT	CASSSRTGLNTEAFF
.	TRBV5-1	once	TRBJ2-1	TGCGCCAGCAGCTTGGCCGAGGGGCTAGCTGACTACAATGAGCAGTTCTTC	CASSLAEGLADYNEQFF
TRBD1	TRBV19	.	TRBJ2-2	TGTGCCAGTAGTATAGGTGGGACAGGGCCGAGGGAGCTGTTTTTT	CASSIGGTGPRELFF
TRBD1	TRBV5-6	.	TRBJ1-3	TGTGCCAGCAGCTTCGGGACAGGCTCTGGAAACACCATATATTTT	CASSFGTGSGNTIYF
.	TRBV4-1	.	TRBJ1-5	TGCGCCAGCAGCCTTCAAACGGGGATAGGCGGCAATCAGCCCCAGCATTTT	CASSLQTGIGGNQPQHF
.	TRBV27	.	TRBJ1-6	TGTGCCAGCAGTTTATCGCTAGCAATTAATTCACCCCTCCACTTT	CASSLSLAINSPLHF
.	TRBV9	.	TRBJ2-1	TGTGCCAGCAGCGGGGTCGGCTACAATGAGCAGTTCTTC	CASSGVGYNEQFF
.	TRBV5-4	.	TRBJ2-3	TGTGCCAGCGCCGACACAGATACGCAGTATTTT	CASADTDTQYF
TRBD1	TRBV14	.	TRBJ2-7	TGTGCCAGCAGCCAAGATTCGGGACAGGGGCGCGAGCAGTACTTC	CASSQDSGQGREQYF
TRBD1	TRBV19	.	TRBJ1-3	TGTGCCAGTAGCCAACCAGGGGGACAGGGTCGAAACACCATATATTTT	CASSQPGGQGRNTIYF
TRBD2	TRBV18	.	TRBJ2-3	TGTGCCAGCTCACCAGGTTTCGAGGGGAGACTAGCGGGAGTATTTTCAGATACGCAGTATTTT	CASSPGFEGRLAGVFSDTQYF
TRBD1	TRBV7-9	once	TRBJ2-1	TGTGCCAGCAGCGAACGGGACAGGGGCTACAATGAGCAGTTCTTC	CASSERDRGYNEQFF
TRBD2	TRBV7-7	.	TRBJ2-3	TGTGCTAGCAGCTTAAGCCCTCTAGCGGGGGGGGATACGCAGTATTTT	CASSLSPLAGGDTQYF
.	TRBV5-6	once	TRBJ2-6	TGTGCCAGCAGCTTGGCGCAGAGCTACTCTGGGGCCAACGTCCTGACTTTC	CASSLAQSYSGANVLTF
TRBD1	TRBV4-1	.	TRBJ2-6	TGCGCCAGCAGCCCAGGGGGCTCCGGGGCCAACGTCCTGACTTTC	CASSPGGSGANVLTF
.	TRBV14	.	TRBJ2-7	TGTGCCAGCAGCCAAGCGTTCGGGGCGCGGGGATACGAGCAGTACTTC	CASSQAFGARGYEQYF